The TCR beta chain under discussion was sequenced for a study of blood T cell repertoires in COVID-19. As for the study in general: Sites in the United States, Italy and Spain provided acute and convalescent COVID-19 samples. In each case, the material was cDNA or gDNA derived from T cells, B-cell-depleted T cells, or PBMCs.

The CDR3 runs 15 residues. Trimming at V came to 1 base and at J to 2 bases, leaving 4 bases not matched to a gene. In germline, CDR1 is LNHDA, CDR2 SQIVND (reference sequence). This table comes from immunoSEQ multiplex PCR, and its TCRdb copy is limited to in-frame clones, with some not included. The profile shows approximately 490,000 clones, approximately 86% of them singletons. The sequenced sample consisted of PBMCs or T cells enriched from blood (not recorded which). This chain links TRBV19 with TRBJ2-5, with 7 bases aligning to TRBD1. The sequence derives from an older woman who had recovered from COVID-19. In DNA, the CDR3 is TGTGCCAGTAGTATAGGGGGGACAGTACAAGAGACCCAGTACTTC. Its protein product is CASSIGGTVQETQYF.